Given below is one TCR beta chain in context. What it binds is unknown. Amplification of TCR alpha and beta CDR3 regions from RNA used iRepertoire nested multiplex PCR. TCRdb re-called the multiplex PCR reads through MiXCR, storing one row per CDR3 protein. The data hold more than 350,000 distinct CDR3 sequences, with approximately 42% observed a single time. In germline, CDR1 is DFQATT, CDR2 SNEGSKA (reference sequence). V lost 7 bases and J lost 0, with 10 bases in between. There are 12 residues in the CDR3. These data belong to a study of glioma-infiltrating T cells. Study results and limitations: Patients with low tissue-blood divergence carried a signature set of shared blood CDR3 motifs. Above-expected tissue-blood divergence occurred in all gliomas, most in low-grade ones.

V and J are TRBV20-1 and TRBJ2-7, with a tentative D call TRBD1 (6 bases). This receptor was identified in a human donor with low-grade glioma or glioblastoma, undergoing nonglioma brain surgery, or in good health (not recorded which). The sequenced sample was glioma tissue, nonneoplastic brain tissue, or PBMCs (not recorded which). The CDR3 loop reads CSGQDNSYEQYF. The CDR3 DNA reads as TGCAGTGGACAGGACAACTCCTACGAGCAGTACTTC.